Sequencing of this T cell receptor (beta chain) was carried out in a study of PD-1 blockade in classical Hodgkin lymphoma. Whole-study results and caveats: The study reported lower baseline TCR diversity in newly diagnosed patients than in healthy donors. For complete responders, baseline diversity was comparable to that of newly diagnosed patients.

The patients all showed relapse after autologous stem cell transplantation, while their brentuximab vedotin exposure varied. Complete response, partial response or progressive disease were the best responses. CDR1 and CDR2 (germline): MNHEY, SMNVEV (reference sequence). V lost 5 bases to trimming and J lost 0 bases, with 14 bases between them. The CDR3 runs 16 residues. Worth noting for this clone: Its matching antigen is unknown.

TCRdb's table, derived via immunoSEQ multiplex PCR, lists solely in-frame clones and lacks some. The table has approximately 70,000 clones, roughly 91% seen once. The clonotype comes from a human donor with classical Hodgkin lymphoma. V is TRBV27 and J is TRBJ2-1; D is possibly TRBD1 (6 bases). The sample was peripheral blood mononuclear cells (PBMCs), taken at baseline. The CDR3 DNA follows: TGTGCCAGCAGTGGCCGAGGGGGTATCTCCTACAATGAGCAGTTCTTC. This gives the protein CASSGRGGISYNEQFF.